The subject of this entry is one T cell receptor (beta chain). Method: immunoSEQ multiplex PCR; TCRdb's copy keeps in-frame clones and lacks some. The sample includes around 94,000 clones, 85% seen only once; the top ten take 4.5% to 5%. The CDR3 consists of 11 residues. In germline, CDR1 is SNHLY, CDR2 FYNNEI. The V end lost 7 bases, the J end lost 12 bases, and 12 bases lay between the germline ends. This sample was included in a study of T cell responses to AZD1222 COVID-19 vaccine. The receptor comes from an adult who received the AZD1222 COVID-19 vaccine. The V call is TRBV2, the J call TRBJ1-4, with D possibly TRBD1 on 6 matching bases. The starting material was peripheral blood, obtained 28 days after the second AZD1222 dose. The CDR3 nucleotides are TGTGCCAGCAATTTAGGGGGGGAACTGTTTTTT. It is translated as CASNLGGELFF.